This T cell receptor beta chain was recorded in a study of shared clonotypes between healthy human individuals. The V and J ends lost 1 base and 6 bases, in that order; junction bases with no gene match: 9. Germline values: CDR1 SGHAT, CDR2 FQNNGV. The CDR3 is made up of 16 amino acids. This was a deep-level run. The authors split each subset's genomic DNA evenly across several immunoSEQ plates. Some 30,000 T cell genomes, or roughly 200 ng DNA, went into the sorted-subset replicate PCRs. Profiled with immunoSEQ multiplex PCR; TCRdb holds only in-frame clones, not every one. The repertoire holds 2 million to 2.5 million clones, 95% seen once, with more than 0.1% in the top ten.

This TCR derives from a man aged 18 to 29 in good health. The chain joins TRBV11-2 to TRBJ1-3; 7 bases match TRBD1. Sequencing input: naive CD4+ T cells sorted from blood. Subset indicated: CD45RA+ positively selected. Written as DNA, the CDR3 is TGTGCCAGCAGCTTAGTTTACCCAGGGGGTGCAAACACCATATATTTT. Protein: CASSLVYPGGANTIYF.